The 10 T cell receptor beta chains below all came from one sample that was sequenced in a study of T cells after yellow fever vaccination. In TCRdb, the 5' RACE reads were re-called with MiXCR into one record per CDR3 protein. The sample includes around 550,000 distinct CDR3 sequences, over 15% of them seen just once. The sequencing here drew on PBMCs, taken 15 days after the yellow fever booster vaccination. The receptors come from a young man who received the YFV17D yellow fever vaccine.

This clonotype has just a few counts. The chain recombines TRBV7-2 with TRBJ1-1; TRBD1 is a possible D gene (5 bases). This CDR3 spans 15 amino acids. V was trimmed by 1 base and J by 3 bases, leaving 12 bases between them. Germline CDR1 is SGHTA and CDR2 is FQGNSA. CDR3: CASSLGGGGYTEAFF. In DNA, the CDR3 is TGTGCCAGCAGCTTAGGGGGGGGAGGGTACACTGAAGCTTTCTTT. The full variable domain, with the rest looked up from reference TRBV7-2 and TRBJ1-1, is GAGVSQSPSNKVTEKGKDVELRCDPISGHTALYWYRQSLGQGLEFLIYFQGNSAPDKSGLPSDRFSAERTGGSVSTLTIQRTQQEDSAVYLCASSLGGGGYTEAFFGQGTRLTVV.

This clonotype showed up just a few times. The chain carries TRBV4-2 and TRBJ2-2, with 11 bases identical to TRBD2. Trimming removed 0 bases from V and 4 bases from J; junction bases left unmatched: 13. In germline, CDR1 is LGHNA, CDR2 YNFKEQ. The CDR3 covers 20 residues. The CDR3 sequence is CASSQDPGGVAGGPTGELFF. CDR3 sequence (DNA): TGTGCCAGCAGCCAAGATCCGGGCGGTGTAGCGGGAGGGCCCACCGGGGAGCTGTTTTTT.

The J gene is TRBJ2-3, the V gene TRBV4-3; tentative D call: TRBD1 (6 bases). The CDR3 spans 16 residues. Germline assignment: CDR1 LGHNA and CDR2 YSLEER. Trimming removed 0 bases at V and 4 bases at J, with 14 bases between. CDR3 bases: TGCGCCAGCAGCCAAGAGACAGGAATTGTGGCAGATACGCAGTATTTT. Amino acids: CASSQETGIVADTQYF.

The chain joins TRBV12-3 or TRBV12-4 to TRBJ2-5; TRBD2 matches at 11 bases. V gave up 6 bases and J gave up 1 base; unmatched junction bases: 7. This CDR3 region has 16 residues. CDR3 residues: CASRPTGLAVQETQYF. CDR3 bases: TGTGCCAGCAGACCAACGGGACTAGCGGTCCAAGAGACCCAGTACTTC.

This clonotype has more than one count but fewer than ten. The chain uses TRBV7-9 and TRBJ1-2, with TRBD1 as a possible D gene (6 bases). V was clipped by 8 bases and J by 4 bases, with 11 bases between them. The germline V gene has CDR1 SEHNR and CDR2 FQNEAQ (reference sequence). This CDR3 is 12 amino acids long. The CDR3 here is CASGEGGYGYTF. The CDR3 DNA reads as TGTGCCAGCGGAGAGGGGGGCTATGGCTACACCTTC.

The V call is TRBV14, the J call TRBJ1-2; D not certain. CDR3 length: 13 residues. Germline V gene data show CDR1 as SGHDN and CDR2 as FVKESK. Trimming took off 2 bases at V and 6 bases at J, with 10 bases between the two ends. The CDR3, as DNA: TGTGCCAGCAGCCAATCGGGAAGGAATGGCTACACCTTC. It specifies CASSQSGRNGYTF. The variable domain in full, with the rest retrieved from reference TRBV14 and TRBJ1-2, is EAGVTQFPSHSVIEKGQTVTLRCDPISGHDNLYWYRRVMGKEIKFLLHFVKESKQDESGMPNNRFLAERTGGTYSTLKVQPAELEDSGVYFCASSQSGRNGYTFGSGTRLTVV.

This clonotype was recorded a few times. This chain's CDR3 is CARAGAYEQYF. CDR3 DNA: TGTGCCAGAGCGGGGGCCTACGAGCAGTACTTC. The chain combines TRBV7-9 with TRBJ2-7; 8 nucleotides agree with TRBD2. Per germline, CDR1 SEHNR and CDR2 FQNEAQ (reference sequence). The CDR3 is made up of 11 amino acids. The V segment lost 9 bases and the J segment 2 bases; nucleotides outside the gene matches: 0.

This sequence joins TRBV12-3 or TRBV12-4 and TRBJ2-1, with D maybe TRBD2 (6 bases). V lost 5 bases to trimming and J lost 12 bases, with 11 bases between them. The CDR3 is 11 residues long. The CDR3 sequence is CASSKTGGQFF. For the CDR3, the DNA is TGTGCCAGCAGTAAAACCGGGGGGCAGTTCTTC.

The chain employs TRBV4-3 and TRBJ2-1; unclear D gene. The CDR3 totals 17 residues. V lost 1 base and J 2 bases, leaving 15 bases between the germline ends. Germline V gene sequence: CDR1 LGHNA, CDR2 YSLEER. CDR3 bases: TGCGCCAGCAGCCAAGTGGGCCCACCCTCCACCTACAATGAGCAGTTCTTC. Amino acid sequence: CASSQVGPPSTYNEQFF.

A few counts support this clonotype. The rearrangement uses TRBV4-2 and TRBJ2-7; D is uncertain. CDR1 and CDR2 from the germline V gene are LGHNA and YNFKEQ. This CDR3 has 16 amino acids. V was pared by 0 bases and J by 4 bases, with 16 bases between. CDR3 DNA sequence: TGTGCCAGCAGCCAAGATAGTGGCCCAGAAGGATACGAGCAGTACTTC. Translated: CASSQDSGPEGYEQYF.